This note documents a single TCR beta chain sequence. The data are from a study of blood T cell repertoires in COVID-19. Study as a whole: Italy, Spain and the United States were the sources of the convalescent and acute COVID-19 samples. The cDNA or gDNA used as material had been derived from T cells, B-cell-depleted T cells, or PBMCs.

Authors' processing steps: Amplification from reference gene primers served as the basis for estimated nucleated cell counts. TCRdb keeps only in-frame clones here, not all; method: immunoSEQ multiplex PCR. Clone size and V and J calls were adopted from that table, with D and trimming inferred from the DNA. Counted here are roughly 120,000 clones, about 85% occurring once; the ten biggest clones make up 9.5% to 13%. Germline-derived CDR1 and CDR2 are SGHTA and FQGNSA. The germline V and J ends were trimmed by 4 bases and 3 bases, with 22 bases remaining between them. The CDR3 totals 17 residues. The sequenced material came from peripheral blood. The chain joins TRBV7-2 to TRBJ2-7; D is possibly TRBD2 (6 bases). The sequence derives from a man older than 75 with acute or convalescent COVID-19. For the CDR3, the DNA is TGTGCCAGCAGCTCAAGGGCGGTTGGGGGAGGAATCTACGAGCAGTACTTC. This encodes CASSSRAVGGGIYEQYF. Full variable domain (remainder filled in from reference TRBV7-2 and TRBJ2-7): GAGVSQSPSNKVTEKGKDVELRCDPISGHTALYWYRQSLGQGLEFLIYFQGNSAPDKSGLPSDRFSAERTGGSVSTLTIQRTQQEDSAVYLCASSSRAVGGGIYEQYFGPGTRLTVT.